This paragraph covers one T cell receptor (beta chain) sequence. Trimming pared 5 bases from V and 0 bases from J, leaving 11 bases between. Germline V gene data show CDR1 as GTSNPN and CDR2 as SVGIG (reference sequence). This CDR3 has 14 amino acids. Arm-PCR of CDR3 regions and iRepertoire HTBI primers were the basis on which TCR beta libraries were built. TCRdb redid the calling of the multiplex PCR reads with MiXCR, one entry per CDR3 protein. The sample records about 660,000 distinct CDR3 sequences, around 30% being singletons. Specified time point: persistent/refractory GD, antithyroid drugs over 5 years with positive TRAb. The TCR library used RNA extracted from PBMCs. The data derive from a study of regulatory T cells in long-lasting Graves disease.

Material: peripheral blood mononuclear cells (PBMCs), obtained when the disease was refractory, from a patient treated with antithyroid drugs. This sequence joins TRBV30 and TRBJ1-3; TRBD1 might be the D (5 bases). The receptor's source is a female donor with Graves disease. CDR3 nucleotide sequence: TGTGCCTGGGCGACAGTCTACTCTGGAAACACCATATATTTT. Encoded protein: CAWATVYSGNTIYF.